The 13 T cell receptor beta chains given below trace back to one sample, sequenced in a study of cytomegalovirus exposure and HLA in healthy donors. The PCR used 60 Vbeta and 13 Jbeta primers. This table comes from immunoSEQ multiplex PCR, and its TCRdb copy is limited to in-frame clones, with some not included. The sample lists tens of thousands of clones, 65% to 90% occurring once. Input material: PBMCs. The receptors derive from a woman under 30 in good health and CMV-seronegative.

This clone was seen only a few times. The chain has TRBV4-3 and TRBJ2-7; tentatively, D is TRBD1 (5 bases). Germline lookup yields CDR1 LGHNA and CDR2 YSLEER. This CDR3 spans 13 amino acids. Trimming pared 3 bases from V and 5 bases from J, leaving 11 bases between. CDR3: CASSHGAGNEQYF. In nucleotides, the CDR3 is TGCGCCAGCAGCCACGGCGCAGGGAACGAGCAGTACTTC.

V usage is TRBV5-4 and J usage is TRBJ2-1; 9 bases are shared with TRBD2. This CDR3 is built from 13 residues. With 9 bases clipped from V and 7 bases from J, the junction kept 8 bases outside the gene matches. Per germline, CDR1 SGHNT and CDR2 YYREEE (reference sequence). The CDR3 sequence is CATRGGEGNEQFF. CDR3 sequence (DNA): TGTGCCACCCGCGGGGGGGAGGGGAATGAGCAGTTCTTC.

The genes are TRBV5-6 and TRBJ2-1; 7 nucleotides match TRBD1. Germline-derived CDR1 and CDR2 are SGHDT and YYEEEE. The trim removed 4 bases at V and 8 bases at J, leaving 6 bases unmatched. The CDR3 spans 13 residues. The chain's CDR3 is CASSTGTAYEQFF. For the CDR3, the DNA is TGTGCCAGCAGCACCGGGACAGCATATGAGCAGTTCTTC.

The V gene is TRBV5-1, the J gene TRBJ2-7, with 10 bases that match TRBD1. J was trimmed by 7 bases and V by 4 bases; bases with no gene match: 11. Germline CDR1 reads SGHRS; CDR2 reads YFSETQ. This CDR3 is 15 amino acids long. The CDR3, as DNA: TGCGCCAGCAGCGCCACCGGGACAGGGGTGAGTGAGCAGTACTTC. Protein product: CASSATGTGVSEQYF.

This clone was counted only a few times. The chain employs TRBV11-2 and TRBJ2-3, with 7 bases aligning to TRBD2. V lost 3 bases to trimming and J lost 1 base; unmatched junction nucleotides: 4. The CDR3 runs to 15 residues. Germline CDR1 and CDR2: SGHAT and FQNNGV. The DNA of the CDR3 is TGTGCCAGCAGCTTTCGTAGCGGGCGCACAGATACGCAGTATTTT. Translating it yields CASSFRSGRTDTQYF.

This rearrangement joins TRBV6-4 to TRBJ2-5; 10 nucleotides agree with TRBD2. V lost 0 bases, J lost 1 base, and 2 bases stayed unmatched. Germline CDR1 MRHNA, CDR2 SNTAGT. This CDR3 has 16 amino acids. The CDR3 region is CASSDSASGGQETQYF. DNA for the CDR3: TGTGCCAGCAGTGACTCGGCTAGCGGGGGCCAAGAGACCCAGTACTTC.

The gene calls are TRBV27 and TRBJ2-7; 9 nucleotides agree with TRBD2. V shed 6 bases, J shed 7 bases, and the junction held 10 bases outside the gene matches. Germline CDR1 is MNHEY and CDR2 is SMNVEV (reference sequence). The CDR3 runs 14 residues. The CDR3 region has the DNA TGTGCCAGCAGCCAATCAGGACTAGCGTGGGAGCAGTACTTC. Its translation: CASSQSGLAWEQYF.

The chain employs TRBV7-2 and TRBJ2-7; the D gene is possibly TRBD1 (5 bases). Trimming took 3 bases from V and 3 from J, leaving 9 bases between them. This CDR3 region has 13 residues. From germline, CDR1 is SGHTA and CDR2 FQGNSA. CDR3 DNA: TGTGCCAGCAGCTTCTCCGACAGCTACGAGCAGTACTTC. This encodes CASSFSDSYEQYF.

The J gene is TRBJ2-3, the V gene TRBV7-3; a weak D match, TRBD2 (6 bases). Germline V gives CDR1 SGHTA, CDR2 FQGTGA. There are 13 residues in the CDR3. The V gene lost 11 bases and the J gene lost 2 bases, with 14 bases spanning the gap. CDR3 nucleotides: TGTGCCTCGGGGGAACTTAACACAGATACGCAGTATTTT. Protein: CASGELNTDTQYF.

The V call is TRBV4-3, the J call TRBJ2-7, with D maybe TRBD2 (6 bases). The ends were cut back, 3 bases at V and 6 bases at J, with 12 bases in the middle. This CDR3 is built from 13 residues. Per germline, CDR1 LGHNA and CDR2 YSLEER. The CDR3 region is CASSQGLDSEQYF. For the CDR3, the DNA is TGCGCCAGCAGCCAGGGACTCGACTCCGAGCAGTACTTC.

The V and J genes are TRBV19 and TRBJ2-1, with 10 bases lining up with TRBD2. The CDR3 covers 14 residues. Germline CDR1 and CDR2: LNHDA and SQIVND (reference sequence). V lost 10 bases to trimming and J lost 6 bases; unmatched junction nucleotides: 9. The chain's CDR3 is CATARKREGNEQFF. CDR3 bases: TGTGCCACCGCCCGGAAGCGGGAGGGCAATGAGCAGTTCTTC.

This clone was detected only a few times. The gene calls are TRBV4-3 and TRBJ1-6; TRBD1 is a possible D gene (5 bases). Trimming shortened V by 2 bases and J by 3 bases, and 14 bases separated the two germline ends. This CDR3 comprises 17 residues. Germline assignment: CDR1 LGHNA and CDR2 YSLEER. The CDR3 DNA is TGCGCCAGCAGCCAAACCCCCCCAGGGAACTATAATTCACCCCTCCACTTT. The encoded protein is CASSQTPPGNYNSPLHF.

This rearrangement joins TRBV10-3 to TRBJ1-6; TRBD1 matches 8 bases. V shed 3 bases, J shed 11 bases, and the junction held 6 bases outside the gene matches. This CDR3 region has 14 residues. Germline V gives CDR1 ENHRY, CDR2 SYGVKD. CDR3 residues: CAISEDRGQPPLHF. The CDR3 DNA reads as TGTGCCATCAGTGAAGACAGGGGTCAACCACCCCTCCACTTT.